This TCR beta chain came from a study of blood T cell repertoires in COVID-19. Study-level information: Samples taken during acute and convalescent COVID-19 were collected in the United States, Italy and Spain. T cells, B-cell-depleted T cells, or PBMCs provided the cDNA or gDNA that served as material.

Germline CDR1 reads KGHSH; CDR2 reads LQKENI. V lost 3 bases and J 3 bases, leaving 9 bases between the germline ends. The CDR3 spans 13 residues. Authors' processing steps: From reference gene primer amplification, estimates of nucleated cell counts were derived. This table comes from immunoSEQ multiplex PCR, and its TCRdb copy is limited to in-frame clones, with some not included. V and J calls and clone size are given by that table; D and trimming were obtained from the DNA. Of tens of thousands of clones listed, roughly 78% are singletons. The chain links TRBV18 to TRBJ2-7; the D gene is possibly TRBD1 (6 bases). The origin of this receptor is a man between 60 and 75 years old with acute or convalescent COVID-19. Sequencing input: peripheral blood. The CDR3 loop reads CASSPQTGYEQYF. The CDR3 DNA follows: TGTGCCAGCTCACCTCAGACAGGCTACGAGCAGTACTTC.